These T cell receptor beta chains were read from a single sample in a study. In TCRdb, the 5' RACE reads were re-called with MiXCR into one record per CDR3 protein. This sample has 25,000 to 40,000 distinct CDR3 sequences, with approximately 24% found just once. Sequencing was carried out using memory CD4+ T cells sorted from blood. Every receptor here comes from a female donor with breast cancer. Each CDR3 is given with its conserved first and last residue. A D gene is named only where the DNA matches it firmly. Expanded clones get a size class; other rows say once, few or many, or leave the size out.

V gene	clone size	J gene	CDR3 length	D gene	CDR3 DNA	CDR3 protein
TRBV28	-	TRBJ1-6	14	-	TGTGCCAGCAGCCTACGGAGGTATAATTCACCCCTCCACTTT	CASSLRRYNSPLHF
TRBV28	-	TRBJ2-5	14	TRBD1	TGTGCCAGCAGTTGGGACAGACACCAAGAGACCCAGTACTTC	CASSWDRHQETQYF
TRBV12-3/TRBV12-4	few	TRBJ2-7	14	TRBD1	TGTGCCAGCAGTTTGACAGGGGGCGTTTCCGAGCAGTACTTC	CASSLTGGVSEQYF
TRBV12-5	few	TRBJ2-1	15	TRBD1	TGTGCTAGTGGGGAACCGGGACAGGGGGCAAATGAGCAGTTCTTC	CASGEPGQGANEQFF
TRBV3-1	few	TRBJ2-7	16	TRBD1	TGTGCCAGCAGCAATATGGGACAGGCTAAGACCTACGAGCAGTACTTC	CASSNMGQAKTYEQYF
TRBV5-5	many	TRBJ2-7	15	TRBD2	TGTGCCAGCAGCGTGGGACTAGCGGGAGGGGGCGAGCAGTACTTC	CASSVGLAGGGEQYF
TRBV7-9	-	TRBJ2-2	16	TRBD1	TGTGCCAGCAGCCCTAAGACAGGGTATGAAGCCGGGGAGCTGTTTTTT	CASSPKTGYEAGELFF
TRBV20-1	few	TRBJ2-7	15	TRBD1	TGCAGTGCTAGCCTTCCGGGACAGGGGACCTACGAGCAGTACTTC	CSASLPGQGTYEQYF
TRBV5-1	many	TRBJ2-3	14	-	-	CASSLASVADTQYF
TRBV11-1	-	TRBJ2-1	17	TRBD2	TGTGCCAGCAGCTTTATTACCCGGGGGGGCTTCGACAATGAGCAGTTCTTC	CASSFITRGGFDNEQFF
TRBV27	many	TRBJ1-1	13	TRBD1	TGTGCCAGCAGTTACGACAGGGGCACTGAAGCTTTCTTT	CASSYDRGTEAFF
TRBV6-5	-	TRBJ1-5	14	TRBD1	TGTACCAGCAGTTACCTCGGACAGGGCCAGCCCCAGCATTTT	CTSSYLGQGQPQHF
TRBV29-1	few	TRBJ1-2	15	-	TGCAGCGTTGAAGATGGAGGGGATGCACACTATGGCTACACCTTC	CSVEDGGDAHYGYTF
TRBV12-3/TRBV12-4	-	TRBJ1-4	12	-	TGTGCCAGCAGCAACCTGCGGGAAAAACTGTTTTTT	CASSNLREKLFF
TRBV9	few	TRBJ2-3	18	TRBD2	TGTGCCAGCAGCGTAGAGGGGACTAGCGGGGGCCTCGGGGATACGCAGTATTTT	CASSVEGTSGGLGDTQYF
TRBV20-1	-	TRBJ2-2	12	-	TGCAGTGCCCCGTACAGGACCGGGGAGCTGTTTTTT	CSAPYRTGELFF
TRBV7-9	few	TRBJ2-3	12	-	TGTGCCAGCACGGGGAGCACAGATACGCAGTATTTT	CASTGSTDTQYF
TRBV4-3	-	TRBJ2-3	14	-	TGCGCCAGCAGCCAAGACAGGGGCACAGATACGCAGTATTTT	CASSQDRGTDTQYF
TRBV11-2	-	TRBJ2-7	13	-	TGTGCCAGCAGCCCCAGGGAAGACTACGAGCAGTACTTC	CASSPREDYEQYF
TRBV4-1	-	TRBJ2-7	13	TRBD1	TGCGCCAGCAGCCAAGTACAGGGGGCCGAGCAGTACTTC	CASSQVQGAEQYF
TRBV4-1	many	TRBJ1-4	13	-	TGCGCCAGCAGCGTAACCTTTGGTGAAAAACTGTTTTTT	CASSVTFGEKLFF
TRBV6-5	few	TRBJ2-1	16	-	TGTGCCAGCAGGCAGGGTACTTACTTCTCCTACAATGAGCAGTTCTTC	CASRQGTYFSYNEQFF
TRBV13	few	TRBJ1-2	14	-	TGTGCCAGCAGCCCTCGGACGGAGAACTATGGCTACACCTTC	CASSPRTENYGYTF
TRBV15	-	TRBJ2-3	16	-	TGTGCCACCAGCAGGTACGGAGGCCAGACAGAGGGTACGCAGTATTTT	CATSRYGGQTEGTQYF
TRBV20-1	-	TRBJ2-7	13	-	TGCAGTGCCGTAGGGACGGAAGATTACGAGCAGTACTTC	CSAVGTEDYEQYF
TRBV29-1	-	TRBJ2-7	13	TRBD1	TGCAGCGTTGACTCGGGACAGGACTACGAGCAGTACTTC	CSVDSGQDYEQYF
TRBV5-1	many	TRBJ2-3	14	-	TGCGCCAGCAGCCCCTTAGCCAACACAGATACGCAGTATTTT	CASSPLANTDTQYF
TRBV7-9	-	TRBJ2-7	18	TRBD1	TGTGCCAGCAGCTCGGACCGGGACAGGACTATGCCCTCCTACGAGCAGTACTTC	CASSSDRDRTMPSYEQYF
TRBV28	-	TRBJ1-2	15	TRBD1	TGTGCCAGCAGCTTAACGGGACAGGGGGCTTATGGCTACACCTTC	CASSLTGQGAYGYTF
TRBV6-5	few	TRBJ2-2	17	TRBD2	TGTGCCAGCAGTTACCCTTCGGCGATAGCGGGCACCGGGGAGCTGTTTTTT	CASSYPSAIAGTGELFF
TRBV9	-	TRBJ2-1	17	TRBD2	TGTGCCAGCAGCGTAGTACCTAGCGGGGGGGCCTACAATGAGCAGTTCTTC	CASSVVPSGGAYNEQFF
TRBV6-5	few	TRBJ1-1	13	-	TGTGCCAGCAGTTACTCGGGGAGTACTGAAGCTTTCTTT	CASSYSGSTEAFF
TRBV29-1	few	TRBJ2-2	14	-	TGCAGCGTTGAATTAACAGGGCACACCGGGGAGCTGTTTTTT	CSVELTGHTGELFF
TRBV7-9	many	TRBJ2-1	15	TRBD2	TGTGCCAGCAGCTTAAGCGGGAGGGCCTACAATGAGCAGTTCTTC	CASSLSGRAYNEQFF
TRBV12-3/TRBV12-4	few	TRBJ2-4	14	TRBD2	TGTGCCAGCACCAGCCCCGGGGGGGCGGACATTCAGTACTTC	CASTSPGGADIQYF
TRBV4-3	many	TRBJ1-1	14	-	TGCGCCAGCAGCCAAGATCCCAGGGGCACTGAAGCTTTCTTT	CASSQDPRGTEAFF